This T cell receptor (beta chain) is from a study of T cell responses to AZD1222 COVID-19 vaccine. Using immunoSEQ multiplex PCR, the repertoire was profiled, and TCRdb retains in-frame clones only, with some absent. The repertoire includes more than 80,000 clones, about nine tenths of them detected once, and less than 10% sits in the top ten. CDR1 is KGHSH, CDR2 LQKENI, per germline. Trimming removed 3 bases from V and 6 bases from J, with 9 bases in between. The CDR3 contains 12 residues. This chain links TRBV18 with TRBJ2-7, with a weak D call TRBD1 (6 bases). The TCR sequence derives from an adult who received the AZD1222 COVID-19 vaccine. The input for sequencing was peripheral blood, taken 28 days after the second AZD1222 dose. Here the CDR3 DNA reads TGTGCCAGCTCACCCGGGACACGCGAGCAGTACTTC. Translated: CASSPGTREQYF.